These 2 T cell receptor beta chains were all obtained from the same sample, sequenced in a study of Tregs in tolerant kidney transplant recipients. Related graft donors supplied nonmyeloablative bone marrow transplants, and mixed chimerism was transient. The data were produced by immunoSEQ multiplex PCR, yet TCRdb's version contains in-frame clones alone and is incomplete. Here the sample spans around 64,000 clones, 80% to 90% being singletons. The sequenced sample was CD4+ T cells from blood (PBMCs), obtained 6 months after the transplant. The receptors come from a human patient who received a combined kidney and bone marrow transplant. Some of the T cells might come from the graft donor.

V usage is TRBV18 and J usage is TRBJ2-5, with 8 bases lining up with TRBD1. The germline gives CDR1 KGHSH, CDR2 LQKENI. Trimming removed 1 base from V and 7 bases from J; junction bases left unmatched: 8. The length of the CDR3 is 15 residues. CDR3 region: CASSPQDRAHGTQYF. CDR3 DNA sequence: TGTGCCAGCTCACCACAGGACAGGGCCCATGGGACCCAGTACTTC.

This chain uses TRBV6-1 with TRBJ1-1, with D possibly being TRBD1 (5 bases). Looked up from germline, CDR1 is MNHNS and CDR2 is SASEGT. This CDR3 comprises 15 residues. The V gene lost 6 bases and the J gene lost 4 bases, with 18 bases spanning the gap. CDR3 sequence: CASRWAPGGGTEAFF. CDR3 bases: TGTGCCAGCAGATGGGCCCCGGGCGGGGGCACTGAAGCTTTCTTT.